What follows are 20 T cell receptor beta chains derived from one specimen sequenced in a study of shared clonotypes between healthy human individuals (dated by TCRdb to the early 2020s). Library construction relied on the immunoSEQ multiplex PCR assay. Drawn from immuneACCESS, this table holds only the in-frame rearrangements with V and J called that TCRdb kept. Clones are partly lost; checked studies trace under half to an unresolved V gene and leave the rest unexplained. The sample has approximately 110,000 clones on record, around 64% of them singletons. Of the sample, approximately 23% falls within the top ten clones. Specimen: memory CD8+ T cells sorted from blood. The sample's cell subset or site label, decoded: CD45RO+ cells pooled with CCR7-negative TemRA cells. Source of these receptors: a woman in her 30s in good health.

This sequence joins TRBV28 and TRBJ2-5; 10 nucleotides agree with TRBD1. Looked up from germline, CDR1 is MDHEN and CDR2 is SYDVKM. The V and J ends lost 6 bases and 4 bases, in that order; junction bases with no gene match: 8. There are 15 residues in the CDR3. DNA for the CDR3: TGTGCCAGCAGGGGCGACAGGGGGCGTCGAGAGACCCAGTACTTC. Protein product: CASRGDRGRRETQYF.

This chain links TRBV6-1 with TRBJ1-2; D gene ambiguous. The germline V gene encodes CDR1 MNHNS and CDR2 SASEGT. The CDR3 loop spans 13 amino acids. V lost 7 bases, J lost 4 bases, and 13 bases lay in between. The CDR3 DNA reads TGTGCCAGCAAAACCCTGGTATTCTATGGCTACACCTTC. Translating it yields CASKTLVFYGYTF.

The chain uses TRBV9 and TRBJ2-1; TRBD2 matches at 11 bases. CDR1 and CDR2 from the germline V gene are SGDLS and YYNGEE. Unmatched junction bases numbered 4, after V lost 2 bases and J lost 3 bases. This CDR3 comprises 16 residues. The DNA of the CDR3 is TGTGCCAGCAGCGTCCCCGGACTAGCGGGCTACAATGAGCAGTTCTTC. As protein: CASSVPGLAGYNEQFF.

The CDR3 here is CASGTGDSYEQYF. The CDR3 nucleotides read TGTGCCAGTGGGACAGGGGATTCCTACGAGCAGTACTTC. The rearrangement uses TRBV28 and TRBJ2-7; 10 bases fit TRBD1. With V trimmed by 9 bases and J by 1 base, 3 bases remained unmatched. The CDR3 runs to 13 residues. CDR1 is MDHEN, CDR2 SYDVKM, per germline.

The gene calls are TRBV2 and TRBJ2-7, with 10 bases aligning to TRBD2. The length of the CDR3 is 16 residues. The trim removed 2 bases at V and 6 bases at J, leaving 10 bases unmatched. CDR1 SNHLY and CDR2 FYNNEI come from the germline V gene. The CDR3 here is CASSEQLAGVLPEQYF. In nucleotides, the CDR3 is TGTGCCAGCAGTGAACAGCTAGCGGGAGTTCTTCCCGAGCAGTACTTC.

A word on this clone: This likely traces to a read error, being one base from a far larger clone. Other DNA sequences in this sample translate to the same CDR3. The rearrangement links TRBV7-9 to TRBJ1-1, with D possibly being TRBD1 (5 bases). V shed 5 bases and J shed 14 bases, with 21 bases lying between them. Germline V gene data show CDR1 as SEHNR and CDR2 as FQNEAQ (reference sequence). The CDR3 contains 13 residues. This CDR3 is CASSQDGAGPAFF. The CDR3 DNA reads TGTGCCAGCAGCCAAGATGGGGCAGGGCCGGCCTTCTTT. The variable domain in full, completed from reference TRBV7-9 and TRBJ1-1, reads DTGVSQNPRHKITKRGQNVTFRCDPISEHNRLYWYRQTLGQGPEFLTYFQNEAQLEKSRLLSDRFSAERPKGSFSTLEIQRTEQGDSAMYLCASSQDGAGPAFFGQGTRLTVV.

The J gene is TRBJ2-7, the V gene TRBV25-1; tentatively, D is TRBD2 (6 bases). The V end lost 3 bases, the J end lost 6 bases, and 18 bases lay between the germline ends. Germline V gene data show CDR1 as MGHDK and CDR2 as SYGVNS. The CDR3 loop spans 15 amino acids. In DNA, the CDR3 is TGTGCCAGCAGTGACTCGTCGGGAGCTTCGTCCGAGCAGTACTTC. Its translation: CASSDSSGASSEQYF.

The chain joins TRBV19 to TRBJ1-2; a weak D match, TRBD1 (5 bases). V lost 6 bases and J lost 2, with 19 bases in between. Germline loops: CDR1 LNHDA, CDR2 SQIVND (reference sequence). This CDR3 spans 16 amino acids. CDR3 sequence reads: CASRARDLRLNYGYTF. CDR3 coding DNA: TGTGCCAGTAGAGCAAGGGACCTCCGACTCAACTATGGCTACACCTTC.

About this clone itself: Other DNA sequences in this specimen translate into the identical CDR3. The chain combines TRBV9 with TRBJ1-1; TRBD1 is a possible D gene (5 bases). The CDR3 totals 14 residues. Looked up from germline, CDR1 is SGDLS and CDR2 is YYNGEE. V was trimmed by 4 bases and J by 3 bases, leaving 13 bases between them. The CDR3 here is CASSPSWGDTEAFF. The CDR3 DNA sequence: TGTGCCAGCAGCCCCTCCTGGGGGGACACTGAAGCTTTCTTT.

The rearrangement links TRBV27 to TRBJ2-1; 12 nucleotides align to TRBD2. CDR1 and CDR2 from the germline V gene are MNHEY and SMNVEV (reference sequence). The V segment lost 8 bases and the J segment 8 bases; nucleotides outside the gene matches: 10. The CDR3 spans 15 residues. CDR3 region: CASRLGASGRDEQFF. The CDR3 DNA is TGTGCCAGCCGGCTCGGGGCTAGCGGGAGGGATGAGCAGTTCTTC.

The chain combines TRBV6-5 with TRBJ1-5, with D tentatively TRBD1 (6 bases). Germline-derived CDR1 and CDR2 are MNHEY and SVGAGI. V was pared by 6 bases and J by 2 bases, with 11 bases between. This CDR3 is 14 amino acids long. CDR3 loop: CASRPRGRNQPQHF. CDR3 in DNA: TGTGCCAGCAGGCCGCGGGGGCGCAATCAGCCCCAGCATTTT.

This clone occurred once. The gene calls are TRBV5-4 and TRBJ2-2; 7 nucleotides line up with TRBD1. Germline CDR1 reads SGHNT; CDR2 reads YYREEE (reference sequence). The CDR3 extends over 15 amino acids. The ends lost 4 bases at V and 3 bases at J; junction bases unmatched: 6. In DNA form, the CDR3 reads TGTGCCAGCAGCGTTGACAGGGACGACACCGGGGAGCTGTTTTTT. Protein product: CASSVDRDDTGELFF.

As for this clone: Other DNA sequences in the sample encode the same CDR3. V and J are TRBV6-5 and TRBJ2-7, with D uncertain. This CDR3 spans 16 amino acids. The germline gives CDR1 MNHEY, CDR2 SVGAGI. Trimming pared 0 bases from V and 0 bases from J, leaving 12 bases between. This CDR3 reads CASSYSGGSSSYEQYF. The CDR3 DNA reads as TGTGCCAGCAGTTACTCGGGTGGGTCCAGCTCCTACGAGCAGTACTTC.

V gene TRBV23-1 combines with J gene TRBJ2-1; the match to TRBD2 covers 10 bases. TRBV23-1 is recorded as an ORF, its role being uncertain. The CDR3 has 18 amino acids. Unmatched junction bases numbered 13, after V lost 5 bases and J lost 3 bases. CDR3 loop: CASSTSRRLAGCYNEQFF. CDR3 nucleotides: TGCGCCAGCAGTACCTCCCGGCGACTAGCGGGCTGCTACAATGAGCAGTTCTTC.

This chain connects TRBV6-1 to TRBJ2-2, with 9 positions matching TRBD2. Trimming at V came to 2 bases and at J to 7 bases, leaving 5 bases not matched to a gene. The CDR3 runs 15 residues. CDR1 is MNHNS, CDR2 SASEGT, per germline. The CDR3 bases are TGTGCCAGCAGTGAATCGGCGGGAGGGGGCGGGGAGCTGTTTTTT. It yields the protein CASSESAGGGGELFF.

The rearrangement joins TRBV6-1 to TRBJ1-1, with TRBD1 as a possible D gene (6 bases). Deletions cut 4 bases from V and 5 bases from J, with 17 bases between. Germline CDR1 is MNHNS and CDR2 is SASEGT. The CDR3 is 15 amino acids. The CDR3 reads CASSGEDSWGTEAFF. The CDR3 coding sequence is TGTGCCAGCAGTGGTGAGGACAGTTGGGGGACTGAAGCTTTCTTT.

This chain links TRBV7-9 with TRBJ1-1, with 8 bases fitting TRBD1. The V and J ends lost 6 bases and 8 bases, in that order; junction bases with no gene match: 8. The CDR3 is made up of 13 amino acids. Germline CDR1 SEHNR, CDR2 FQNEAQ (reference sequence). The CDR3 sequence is CASRYGQGGEAFF. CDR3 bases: TGTGCCAGCAGATACGGACAGGGCGGGGAAGCTTTCTTT.

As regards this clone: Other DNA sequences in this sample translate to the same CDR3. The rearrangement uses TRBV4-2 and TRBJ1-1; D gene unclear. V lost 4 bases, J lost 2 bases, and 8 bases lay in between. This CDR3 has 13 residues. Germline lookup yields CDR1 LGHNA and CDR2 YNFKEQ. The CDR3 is CASSLTSNTEAFF. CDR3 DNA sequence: TGTGCCAGCAGCCTGACCTCTAACACTGAAGCTTTCTTT.

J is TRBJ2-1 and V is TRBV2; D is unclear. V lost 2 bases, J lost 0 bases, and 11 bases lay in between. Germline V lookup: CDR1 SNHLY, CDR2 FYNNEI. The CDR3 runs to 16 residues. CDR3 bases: TGTGCCAGCAGTGAATTAAGACAAAGCTCCTACAATGAGCAGTTCTTC. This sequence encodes CASSELRQSSYNEQFF.

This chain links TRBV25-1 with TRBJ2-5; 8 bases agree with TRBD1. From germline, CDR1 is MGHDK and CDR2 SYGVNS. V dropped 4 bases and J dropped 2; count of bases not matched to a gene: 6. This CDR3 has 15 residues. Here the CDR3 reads CASSGRGLGQETQYF. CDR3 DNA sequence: TGTGCCAGCAGTGGCAGGGGGCTGGGGCAAGAGACCCAGTACTTC.